The 30 T cell receptor beta chains reported below all come from one sample, sequenced in a study of blood T cell repertoires in COVID-19. Assay used: immunoSEQ multiplex PCR; TCRdb lists only in-frame clones, some missing. This table holds about 220,000 clones, more than 65% found once. Input material: peripheral blood. These receptors were taken from a woman older than 75 with acute or convalescent COVID-19.

This sequence joins TRBV4-1 and TRBJ1-1; D is uncertain. Germline V gene sequence: CDR1 MGHRA, CDR2 YSYEKL. The V end was cut by 0 bases, the J end by 1 base, with 6 bases between. The CDR3 totals 14 residues. CDR3 amino acids: CASSQEERNTEAFF. The CDR3 coding sequence is TGCGCCAGCAGCCAAGAGGAGAGGAACACTGAAGCTTTCTTT.

This clone was observed a few times. V is TRBV7-3 and J is TRBJ1-6; 7 positions match TRBD1. The germline V gene has CDR1 SGHTA and CDR2 FQGTGA. The junction had 3 bases not matched to a gene; V was cut back by 6 bases and J by 7 bases. The CDR3 length is 13 residues. In DNA, the CDR3 is TGTGCCAGCAGTCCAGGGGGGAATTCACCCCTCCACTTT. It specifies CASSPGGNSPLHF.

The chain couples TRBV28 to TRBJ1-3; a possible D gene is TRBD1 (5 bases). CDR1 MDHEN and CDR2 SYDVKM come from the germline V gene. V dropped 5 bases and J dropped 9 bases, with 35 bases sitting between them. The CDR3 totals 20 residues. DNA of the CDR3: TGTGCCAGCAGTGAAATTCCGGGACTCGGCGGTAACCGGCTTAGTTCCACCATATATTTT. Its protein product is CASSEIPGLGGNRLSSTIYF. Combining the CDR3 with reference TRBV28 and TRBJ1-3 gives the whole variable domain DVKVTQSSRYLVKRTGEKVFLECVQDMDHENMFWYRQDPGLGLRLIYFSYDVKMKEKGDIPEGYSVSREKKERFSLILESASTNQTSMYLCASSEIPGLGGNRLSSTIYFGEGSWLTVV.

The table lists this clone with a few counts. The rearrangement uses TRBV5-8 and TRBJ2-7, with D possibly TRBD2 on 5 matching bases. V was clipped by 0 bases and J by 1 base, with 14 bases between them. The CDR3 covers 16 residues. Germline CDR1 SGHTS, CDR2 YDEGEE. The chain's CDR3 is CASSLGYWERSYEQYF. The CDR3 DNA reads as TGTGCCAGCAGCTTGGGGTATTGGGAGCGATCCTACGAGCAGTACTTC.

CDR3 sequence reads: CASSTSRWTAGNEKLFF. CDR3 sequence (DNA): TGTGCCAGCAGCACATCCCGTTGGACAGCGGGGAATGAAAAACTGTTTTTT. The chain links TRBV7-2 to TRBJ1-4, with D perhaps TRBD1 (6 bases). The V gene's germline CDR1 is SGHTA and CDR2 FQGNSA. The CDR3 extends over 17 amino acids. Trimming removed 5 bases at V and 5 bases at J, with 21 bases between.

V usage is TRBV4-2 and J usage is TRBJ1-2, with 9 bases lining up with TRBD1. Germline-derived CDR1 and CDR2 are LGHNA and YNFKEQ. The trim removed 0 bases at V and 8 bases at J, leaving 10 bases unmatched. The CDR3 extends over 16 amino acids. The CDR3 is CASSQEYRGRPFGYTF. DNA of the CDR3: TGTGCCAGCAGCCAAGAGTACAGGGGGCGCCCATTCGGCTACACCTTC.

The V call is TRBV25-1, the J call TRBJ2-6; weak D call: TRBD1 (6 bases). This CDR3 comprises 16 residues. Germline CDR1 MGHDK, CDR2 SYGVNS. With 9 bases removed from V and 2 bases from J, the gap between germline ends came to 17 bases. The CDR3 DNA follows: TGTGCCAGTGTGGGGGCACAGGGAACTGGGGCCAACGTCCTGACTTTC. Its protein product is CASVGAQGTGANVLTF.

The CDR3 protein is CASSVLSGGGEKVDLRSGNTIYF. The CDR3 nucleotides read TGTGCCAGCAGCGTTCTTAGTGGTGGAGGGGAGAAGGTGGACCTCCGTAGTGGAAACACCATATATTTT. The V gene is TRBV9, the J gene TRBJ1-3; a weak D match, TRBD1 (5 bases). This CDR3 has 23 residues. With 2 bases removed from V and 3 bases from J, the gap between germline ends came to 36 bases. The germline V gene has CDR1 SGDLS and CDR2 YYNGEE.

The chain couples TRBV24-1 to TRBJ2-2; 11 nucleotides line up with TRBD1. Unmatched junction bases numbered 15, after V lost 9 bases and J lost 7 bases. Germline CDR1 KGHDR, CDR2 SFDVKD. This CDR3 has 17 residues. CDR3: CATGNGQGAYLIGELFF. In DNA, the CDR3 is TGTGCCACCGGAAACGGACAGGGGGCTTATCTGATCGGGGAGCTGTTTTTT.

The chain joins TRBV29-1 to TRBJ1-2; D possibly corresponds to TRBD1 (5 bases). Germline V gives CDR1 SQVTM, CDR2 ANQGSEA. V lost 4 bases and J 6 bases, leaving 12 bases between the germline ends. This CDR3 region has 12 residues. This CDR3 is CSVGSGIDGYTF. CDR3 sequence (DNA): TGCAGCGTTGGATCAGGGATAGATGGCTACACCTTC.

The rearrangement joins TRBV28 to TRBJ1-3; D perhaps matches TRBD1 (5 bases). Between the trimmed V and J ends, which lost 5 bases and 2 bases, there was a span of 10 bases. There are 14 residues in the CDR3. Per germline, CDR1 MDHEN and CDR2 SYDVKM. Here the CDR3 reads CASSGTGAGNTIYF. The CDR3 bases are TGTGCCAGCAGTGGGACGGGGGCTGGAAACACCATATATTTT. The complete variable domain, with remaining parts taken from reference TRBV28 and TRBJ1-3, reads DVKVTQSSRYLVKRTGEKVFLECVQDMDHENMFWYRQDPGLGLRLIYFSYDVKMKEKGDIPEGYSVSREKKERFSLILESASTNQTSMYLCASSGTGAGNTIYFGEGSWLTVV.

The CDR3 region is CASSSPENYGYTF. The CDR3 DNA follows: TGTGCCAGCAGTTCTCCGGAGAACTATGGCTACACCTTC. This chain links TRBV12-3 or TRBV12-4 with TRBJ1-2; D unresolved. The CDR3 is made up of 13 amino acids. The germline V and J ends were trimmed by 4 bases and 2 bases, with 8 bases remaining between them.

CDR3 nucleotides: TGTGCCAGCAGCTTTACACTCACAGTGAACACTGAAGCTTTCTTT. This codes for CASSFTLTVNTEAFF. The chain uses TRBV5-4 and TRBJ1-1, with no clear D. CDR3 length: 15 residues. V was cut by 2 bases and J by 0 bases, with 11 bases left in between. Per germline, CDR1 SGHNT and CDR2 YYREEE (reference sequence).

This clone was seen a few times. The chain carries TRBV29-1 and TRBJ1-2; 9 nucleotides agree with TRBD1. The CDR3 length is 13 residues. The trim removed 3 bases at V and 7 bases at J, leaving 6 bases unmatched. Germline V gene data show CDR1 as SQVTM and CDR2 as ANQGSEA. The CDR3 spells CSVERGTGSGYTF. The DNA of the CDR3 is TGCAGCGTTGAGCGTGGGACAGGGAGTGGCTACACCTTC.

The gene calls are TRBV2 and TRBJ2-3; 9 bases are shared with TRBD2. Trimming at V came to 0 bases and at J to 7 bases, leaving 14 bases not matched to a gene. This CDR3 region has 18 residues. Germline V gene data show CDR1 as SNHLY and CDR2 as FYNNEI. The CDR3 loop reads CASSEAQLGGGASNTQYF. In DNA, the CDR3 is TGTGCCAGCAGTGAAGCGCAGTTGGGCGGGGGGGCCTCAAATACGCAGTATTTT.

This chain's CDR3 is CASSYRDRGNYGYTF. In nucleotides, the CDR3 is TGTGCCAGCAGCTACCGGGACAGGGGGAACTATGGCTACACCTTC. V is TRBV5-6 and J is TRBJ1-2; 11 bases line up with TRBD1. The CDR3 runs 15 residues. In germline, CDR1 is SGHDT, CDR2 YYEEEE. Trimming at V came to 3 bases and at J to 2 bases, leaving 3 bases not matched to a gene.

The J gene is TRBJ2-7, the V gene TRBV19; 7 nucleotides match TRBD1. This CDR3 is 13 amino acids long. Trimming took 5 bases from V and 2 from J; bases not matched to a gene: 3. The V gene's germline CDR1 is LNHDA and CDR2 SQIVND (reference sequence). The CDR3, as DNA: TGTGCCAGTAGTGGACAGGATACCTACGAGCAGTACTTC. This gives the protein CASSGQDTYEQYF.

The rearrangement links TRBV5-1 to TRBJ1-3; 7 bases are shared with TRBD1. The CDR3 totals 16 residues. Unmatched junction bases numbered 3, after V lost 0 bases and J lost 0 bases. From germline, CDR1 is SGHRS and CDR2 YFSETQ. This CDR3 is CASSLDGTVSGNTIYF. DNA for the CDR3: TGCGCCAGCAGCTTGGACGGGACAGTCTCTGGAAACACCATATATTTT.

This clone was seen more than once but under ten times. Its ends do not fully match the called genes, so a read error is possible. The genes are TRBV7-9 and TRBJ1-5; D ambiguous. From germline, CDR1 is SEHNR and CDR2 FQNEAQ (reference sequence). This CDR3 region has 12 residues. CDR3 nucleotide sequence: TGTGCCAGCACCTTAGTCGGTGAGCCCCAGCATTTT. It is translated as CASTLVGEPQHF.

The chain couples TRBV6-5 to TRBJ1-5, with 8 bases fitting TRBD1. This CDR3 is built from 15 residues. The J segment lost 1 base and the V segment lost 6 bases, leaving 5 bases of the junction unmatched. Germline V gives CDR1 MNHEY, CDR2 SVGAGI. As DNA, the CDR3 is TGTGCCAGCAGAGGACAGGGTACCAGCAATCAGCCCCAGCATTTT. Residues: CASRGQGTSNQPQHF.

This chain uses TRBV7-6 with TRBJ2-5, with 8 bases matching TRBD2. Germline V gene sequence: CDR1 SGHVS, CDR2 FNYEAQ. V shed 3 bases, J shed 1 base, and the junction held 7 bases outside the gene matches. The CDR3 totals 16 residues. CDR3 in DNA: TGTGCCAGCAGCTTGGGGACTAGAGGCTCCCAAGAGACCCAGTACTTC. Its translation is CASSLGTRGSQETQYF.

The J gene is TRBJ2-6, the V gene TRBV6-6; the match to TRBD1 covers 7 bases. Germline assignment: CDR1 MNHNY and CDR2 SVGAGI (reference sequence). The CDR3 covers 18 residues. The ends lost 5 bases at V and 1 base at J; junction bases unmatched: 11. Here the CDR3 DNA reads TGTGCCAGCAGTCGGTGGGACAGAATCCGATCTGGGGCCAACGTCCTGACTTTC. This encodes CASSRWDRIRSGANVLTF.

The genes are TRBV5-4 and TRBJ2-5; 9 bases fit TRBD1. Germline trimming cut 5 bases from V and 5 bases from J; bases unmatched to any gene: 10. Germline CDR1 SGHNT, CDR2 YYREEE (reference sequence). This CDR3 contains 15 residues. The CDR3 DNA follows: TGTGCCAGCAGTCCGACAGGGGGGGCCGCGGAGACCCAGTACTTC. This sequence encodes CASSPTGGAAETQYF.

This rearrangement joins TRBV2 to TRBJ1-6; D unresolved. The V end was cut by 2 bases, the J end by 6 bases, with 5 bases between. This CDR3 has 13 amino acids. CDR1 is SNHLY, CDR2 FYNNEI, per germline. Here the CDR3 reads CASSEQVNSPLHF. The CDR3 bases are TGTGCCAGCAGTGAACAGGTTAATTCACCCCTCCACTTT.

J is TRBJ1-1 and V is TRBV5-1, with 7 bases that match TRBD1. The V gene's germline CDR1 is SGHRS and CDR2 YFSETQ. The CDR3 sequence is 15 residues long. J lost 6 bases, V lost 4 bases, and 12 bases had no gene match. CDR3 sequence: CASSTSRQGSSEAFF. CDR3 DNA: TGCGCCAGCAGCACCAGTCGACAGGGATCGTCTGAAGCTTTCTTT.

The genes are TRBV19 and TRBJ2-7; maybe TRBD1 (6 bases). Per the germline V gene, CDR1 is LNHDA and CDR2 is SQIVND (reference sequence). Trimming left V 5 bases short and J 5 bases short, with 13 bases between. This CDR3 is 13 amino acids long. CDR3 loop: CASSPAGTHEQYF. CDR3 coding DNA: TGTGCCAGTAGTCCCGCCGGGACACACGAGCAGTACTTC. Looking up the rest from reference TRBV19 and TRBJ2-7 gives the full variable domain: DGGITQSPKYLFRKEGQNVTLSCEQNLNHDAMYWYRQDPGQGLRLIYYSQIVNDFQKGDIAEGYSVSREKKESFPLTVTSAQKNPTAFYLCASSPAGTHEQYFGPGTRLTVT.

This chain joins TRBV19 and TRBJ1-2; D possibly corresponds to TRBD1 (6 bases). The V gene's germline CDR1 is LNHDA and CDR2 SQIVND (reference sequence). V lost 4 bases to trimming and J lost 4 bases, with 10 bases between them. The CDR3 sequence is 13 residues long. The CDR3 region has the DNA TGTGCCAGTAGTAGACAGGACTTCTATGGCTACACCTTC. It encodes CASSRQDFYGYTF. Together with reference TRBV19 and TRBJ1-2, the CDR3 gives the full variable domain: DGGITQSPKYLFRKEGQNVTLSCEQNLNHDAMYWYRQDPGQGLRLIYYSQIVNDFQKGDIAEGYSVSREKKESFPLTVTSAQKNPTAFYLCASSRQDFYGYTFGSGTRLTVV.

This clone was detected only once. The chain recombines TRBV5-1 with TRBJ1-6; perhaps TRBD1 as D (5 bases). Germline CDR1 is SGHRS and CDR2 is YFSETQ. This CDR3 spans 17 amino acids. Trimming stripped 0 bases from V and 9 bases from J, with 19 bases between. The CDR3, as DNA: TGCGCCAGCAGCTTGGGGTGGACATCGTCTGGCTCTTCACCCCTCCACTTT. Its protein is CASSLGWTSSGSSPLHF.

The rearrangement joins TRBV12-3 or TRBV12-4 to TRBJ1-2; tentative D call: TRBD1 (5 bases). This CDR3 comprises 13 residues. Trimming left V 4 bases short and J 8 bases short, with 14 bases between. The CDR3 DNA is TGTGCCAGCAGTTATCGGGGGGGAGAGGGCTACACCTTC. It is translated as CASSYRGGEGYTF.

The chain recombines TRBV19 with TRBJ2-7, with 11 bases that match TRBD1. The ends lost 5 bases at V and 2 bases at J; junction bases unmatched: 11. Germline CDR1 LNHDA, CDR2 SQIVND (reference sequence). CDR3 length equals 17 residues. The CDR3 nucleotides are TGTGCCAGTAGTCTCGGACAGGGGGCAGGGTGGACCTACGAGCAGTACTTC. It translates to CASSLGQGAGWTYEQYF.